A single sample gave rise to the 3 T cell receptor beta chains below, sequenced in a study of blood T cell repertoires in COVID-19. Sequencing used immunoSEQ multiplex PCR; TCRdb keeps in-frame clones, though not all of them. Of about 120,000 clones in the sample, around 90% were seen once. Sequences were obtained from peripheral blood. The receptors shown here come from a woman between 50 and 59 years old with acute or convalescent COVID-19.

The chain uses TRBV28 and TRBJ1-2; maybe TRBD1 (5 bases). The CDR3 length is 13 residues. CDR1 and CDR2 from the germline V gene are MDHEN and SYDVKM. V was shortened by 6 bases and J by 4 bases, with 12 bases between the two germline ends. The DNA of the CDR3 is TGTGCCAGCAGACTTGACAGTGGCTATGGCTACACCTTC. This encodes CASRLDSGYGYTF.

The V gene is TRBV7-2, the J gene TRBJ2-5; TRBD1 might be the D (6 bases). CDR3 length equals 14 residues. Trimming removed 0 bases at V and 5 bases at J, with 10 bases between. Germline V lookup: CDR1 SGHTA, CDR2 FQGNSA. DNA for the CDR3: TGTGCCAGCAGCTTAGCCGCAGGGGAGGAGACCCAGTACTTC. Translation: CASSLAAGEETQYF.

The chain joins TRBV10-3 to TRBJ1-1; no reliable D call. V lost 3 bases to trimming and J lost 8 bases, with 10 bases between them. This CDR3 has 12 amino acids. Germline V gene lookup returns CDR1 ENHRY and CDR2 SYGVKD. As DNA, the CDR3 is TGTGCCATCAGTGACCGTACAGACGAAGCTTTCTTT. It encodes CAISDRTDEAFF.